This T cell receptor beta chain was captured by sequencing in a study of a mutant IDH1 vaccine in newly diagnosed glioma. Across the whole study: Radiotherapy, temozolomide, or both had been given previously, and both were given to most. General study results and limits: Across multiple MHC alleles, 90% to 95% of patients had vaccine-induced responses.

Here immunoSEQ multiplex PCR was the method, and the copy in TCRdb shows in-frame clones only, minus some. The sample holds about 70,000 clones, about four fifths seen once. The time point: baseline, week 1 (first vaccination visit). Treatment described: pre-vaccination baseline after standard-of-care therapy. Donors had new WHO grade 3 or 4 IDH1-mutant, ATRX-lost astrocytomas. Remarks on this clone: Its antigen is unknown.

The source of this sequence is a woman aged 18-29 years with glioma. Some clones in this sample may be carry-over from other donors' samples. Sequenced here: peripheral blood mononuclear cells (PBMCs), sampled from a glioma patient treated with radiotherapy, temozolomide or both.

The CDR3 nucleotides read TGTGCCAGCAGCTCCGGGACAGGGGCCATTAATGAAAAACTGTTTTTT. It specifies CASSSGTGAINEKLFF. This chain uses TRBV7-9 with TRBJ1-4; 10 bases align to TRBD1. This CDR3 has 16 residues. Germline CDR1 SEHNR, CDR2 FQNEAQ (reference sequence). V gave up 4 bases and J gave up 4 bases; unmatched junction bases: 6.